Listed below are T cell receptor beta chains from one sample, sequenced in a study of shared clonotypes between healthy human individuals. The data were produced by immunoSEQ multiplex PCR, yet TCRdb's version contains in-frame clones alone and is incomplete. The table shows over a million clones, with 65% to 75% occurring only once. Sequencing was carried out using memory CD4+ T cells sorted from blood. The receptors stem from a man between 18 and 29 years old in good health. CDR3s include the opening cysteine and the closing phenylalanine or tryptophan. Each record gives: CDR3 length, V gene, CDR3 protein.

14,TRBV30,CAWGRGQGNTEAFF
12,TRBV2,CASSVASYEQYF
14,TRBV6-6,CASSYSGGFREQYF
16,TRBV18,CASSPLGPLSTPTIYF
11,TRBV5-1,CASSLEGTAFF
13,TRBV19,CASSIGGKGEQFF
13,TRBV7-2,CASSLGLGNTIYF
14,TRBV7-2,CASSLTGQGYEQYF
15,TRBV5-4,CASSRADIGGSPLHF
13,TRBV11-2,CASSLEGRQPQHF
14,TRBV5-1,CASSGQSDTGELFF
15,TRBV9,CASSPSGASSYEQYF
16,TRBV7-2,CASSPKGIVGTGELFF
11,TRBV28,CASSTRGTQYF
16,TRBV4-2,CASSSSRPGQGWEQYF
14,TRBV7-3,CASSLNPTDETQYF
15,TRBV7-9,CASSFPLRDTGELFF
16,TRBV19,CASRNRGGSSTDTQYF